The 7 T cell receptor beta chains below all came from one sample that was sequenced in a study of blood T cell repertoires in COVID-19 (TCRdb year 2020). The library was built by means of the immunoSEQ multiplex PCR assay. TCRdb carries this immuneACCESS record with in-frame sequences only. Its versions omit some clonotypes, under half of them owing to an unresolved V gene in the studies checked, with the rest unexplained. This sample gives roughly 250,000 clones in total; around 90% of them show up just once. The ten top clones hold roughly 4% of the sample. The sequencing input was peripheral blood. The origin of the receptors is a man in his 60s who had recovered from COVID-19.

The chain joins TRBV29-1 to TRBJ1-1; unclear D gene. CDR3 length equals 12 residues. CDR1 is SQVTM and CDR2 is ANQGSEA in the germline V gene. Deletions cut 4 bases from V and 0 bases from J, with 6 bases between. The CDR3 DNA reads as TGCAGCGTTGGAGGGATGAACACTGAAGCTTTCTTT. This gives the protein CSVGGMNTEAFF.

V and J are TRBV19 and TRBJ1-3, with 7 bases matching TRBD1. The CDR3 totals 15 residues. The V gene's germline CDR1 is LNHDA and CDR2 SQIVND (reference sequence). Trimming removed 3 bases from V and 1 base from J; junction bases left unmatched: 3. DNA for the CDR3: TGTGCCAGTAGTATGGGACAGATTTCTGGAAACACCATATATTTT. It translates to CASSMGQISGNTIYF.

The chain is built from TRBV5-1 and TRBJ2-1; 13 bases agree with TRBD2. The CDR3 consists of 20 residues. V was pared by 9 bases and J by 7 bases, with 25 bases of the junction left unmatched. Germline loops: CDR1 SGHRS, CDR2 YFSETQ. The DNA of the CDR3 is TGCGCCACCGCGTCGACTCCGGGACTAGCGGGGCCACAATCGTGGAATGAGCAGTTCTTC. Protein product: CATASTPGLAGPQSWNEQFF.

The CDR3, as DNA: TGTGCCAGCAGTTACAGGGGTCGGGCGGACTACGAGCAGTACTTC. This codes for CASSYRGRADYEQYF. The chain links TRBV6-5 to TRBJ2-7; the D gene is possibly TRBD1 (5 bases). Germline lookup yields CDR1 MNHEY and CDR2 SVGAGI. The V end was cut by 2 bases, the J end by 3 bases, with 14 bases between. The CDR3 is made up of 15 amino acids.

V and J are TRBV5-6 and TRBJ2-1; 7 positions agree with TRBD1. The V gene's germline CDR1 is SGHDT and CDR2 YYEEEE. The CDR3 contains 16 residues. Trimming took 4 bases from V and 3 from J; bases not matched to a gene: 10. CDR3 loop: CASSSTGTALYNEQFF. The CDR3 DNA is TGTGCCAGCAGCAGCACCGGGACAGCGCTCTACAATGAGCAGTTCTTC. Full variable domain (missing parts from reference TRBV5-6 and TRBJ2-1): DAGVTQSPTHLIKTRGQQVTLRCSPKSGHDTVSWYQQALGQGPQFIFQYYEEEERQRGNFPDRFSGHQFPNYSSELNVNALLLGDSALYLCASSSTGTALYNEQFFGPGTRLTVL.

The rearrangement links TRBV13 to TRBJ2-7; the match to TRBD1 covers 11 bases. CDR3 size: 15 residues. Germline assignment: CDR1 PRHDT and CDR2 FYEKMQ (reference sequence). V lost 3 bases to trimming and J lost 9 bases; unmatched junction nucleotides: 10. The CDR3 loop is CASSFPGQGATVQYF. The CDR3 DNA reads TGTGCCAGCAGCTTCCCTGGACAGGGGGCGACGGTGCAGTACTTC.

This chain uses TRBV2 with TRBJ1-5; D gene unclear. CDR3 length: 13 residues. Germline loops: CDR1 SNHLY, CDR2 FYNNEI. Trimming pared 8 bases from V and 2 bases from J, leaving 10 bases between. CDR3 sequence reads: CASRFEGNQPQHF. In DNA, the CDR3 is TGTGCCAGCCGGTTCGAAGGCAATCAGCCCCAGCATTTT.